This entry lists 27 T cell receptor beta chains sequenced from one sample in a study of spatial heterogeneity in lung cancer (dated by TCRdb to between 2018 and 2021). Overall study outcomes, separate from this receptor: The tumor nonsynonymous mutation count correlated with the number of expanded alpha and beta TCRs within the tumor.

The library was obtained by 5' RACE. The sequencer was a NextSeq 500. The public reads were reprocessed in TCRdb via fastp at Q25 and MiXCR, keeping in-frame beta chains. Merged by CDR3 protein, the rows form single entries marked with the most common genes and DNA. The sample includes 18,000 or so distinct CDR3 sequences, with around 6.5% observed a single time. The leading ten clones occupy approximately 3.7% of the sample. Explained via the paper, the time point label denotes: sample taken at primary tumor resection. Antigens for these TCRs are unknown. Sequenced here: lung tumor tissue, sampled at surgery. These TCRs come from a female donor with early-stage non-small cell lung cancer.

Ten or more counts support this clonotype. This chain joins TRBV5-1 and TRBJ2-7, with D unclear. The germline V gene encodes CDR1 SGHRS and CDR2 YFSETQ. The CDR3 contains 14 residues. V shed 0 bases and J shed 0 bases, with 7 bases lying between them. The CDR3 is CASSLAVFSYEQYF. DNA of the CDR3: TGCGCCAGCAGCTTGGCTGTCTTCTCCTACGAGCAGTACTTC.

This clonotype was counted many times. This chain joins TRBV12-3 or TRBV12-4 and TRBJ1-2; D remains unclear. The CDR3 has 14 residues. The V and J ends lost 6 bases and 7 bases respectively, with 18 bases between them. CDR3 coding DNA: TGTGCCAGCAGAGCCTCCGAAGGCCCGGTTGGCTACACCTTC. Translated, it gives CASRASEGPVGYTF.

This chain uses TRBV30 with TRBJ1-5; TRBD1 agrees at 7 bases. The V gene's germline CDR1 is GTSNPN and CDR2 SVGIG (reference sequence). The CDR3 totals 14 residues. V shed 2 bases, J shed 4 bases, and the junction held 5 bases outside the gene matches. The CDR3 DNA sequence: TGTGCCTGGAGTAGGGGACAGCAGAATCAGCCCCAGCATTTT. It yields the protein CAWSRGQQNQPQHF. The full variable domain, completed using reference TRBV30 and TRBJ1-5, is SQTIHQWPATLVQPVGSPLSLECTVEGTSNPNLYWYRQAAGRGLQLLFYSVGIGQISSEVPQNLSASRPQDRQFILSSKKLLLSDSGFYLCAWSRGQQNQPQHFGDGTRLSIL.

There are many counts of this clonotype. This rearrangement joins TRBV30 to TRBJ2-7; D is possibly TRBD1 (6 bases). CDR3 length: 14 residues. Germline V lookup: CDR1 GTSNPN, CDR2 SVGIG (reference sequence). Trimming took off 2 bases at V and 5 bases at J, with 16 bases between the two ends. The CDR3: CAWSLNRVFNEQYF. The DNA for the CDR3 is TGTGCCTGGAGTTTAAACAGGGTTTTTAACGAGCAGTACTTC.

As to this clonotype: This sequence may be a read error, since a much larger clone differs from it by one base. Since no conserved phenylalanine or tryptophan closes the CDR3, a read error is the likely cause. V is TRBV12-3 or TRBV12-4 and J is TRBJ1-1; no definite D call. Trimming left V 1 base short and J 10 bases short, with 19 bases between. This CDR3 comprises 15 residues. The CDR3 sequence: CASSLVSTASPAAFY. The CDR3 DNA is TGTGCCAGCAGTTTAGTGTCTACGGCCTCCCCTGCAGCTTTCTAT.

Ten or more counts support this clonotype. V is TRBV28 and J is TRBJ2-2; a possible D gene is TRBD1 (6 bases). The germline V and J ends were trimmed by 7 bases and 3 bases, with 15 bases remaining between them. CDR3 size: 15 residues. In germline, CDR1 is MDHEN, CDR2 SYDVKM. Here the CDR3 DNA reads TGTGCCAGCACGAACAGGGAGAGGTACACCGGGGAGCTGTTTTTT. Translating it yields CASTNRERYTGELFF.

This clonotype was seen many times. This chain uses TRBV20-1 with TRBJ2-3, with 16 bases identical to TRBD2. Germline-derived CDR1 and CDR2 are DFQATT and SNEGSKA (reference sequence). The CDR3 runs 18 residues. The V gene end was trimmed by 6 bases and the J gene end by 4 bases; junction bases not matched to a gene: 13. CDR3 nucleotide sequence: TGCAGTGCAAATCCAGTACCGGGACTAGCGGGAGGGTCAGATACGCAGTATTTT. It specifies CSANPVPGLAGGSDTQYF.

This clonotype was observed many times. The chain employs TRBV4-3 and TRBJ2-1, with TRBD2 identical over 7 bases. CDR1 is LGHNA, CDR2 YSLEER, per germline. The CDR3 is 17 amino acids. V dropped 0 bases and J dropped 5; count of bases not matched to a gene: 10. CDR3 coding DNA: TGCGCCAGCAGCCAAGAAGTGGCTAGCGGCATAGACAATGAGCAGTTCTTC. This codes for CASSQEVASGIDNEQFF.

V is TRBV3-1 and J is TRBJ2-3; 9 bases are shared with TRBD2. CDR3 length: 14 residues. Per the germline V gene, CDR1 is LGHDT and CDR2 is YNNKEL (reference sequence). Trimming cost V 8 bases and J 0 bases; bases outside gene matches: 3. The DNA of the CDR3 is TGTGCCAGCTCCGGACTAGCGAGCACAGATACGCAGTATTTT. It is translated as CASSGLASTDTQYF.

This clonotype was counted many times. This chain uses TRBV30 with TRBJ2-3, with 7 positions matching TRBD2. This CDR3 has 14 amino acids. The germline gives CDR1 GTSNPN, CDR2 SVGIG (reference sequence). Trimming cost V 2 bases and J 4 bases; bases outside gene matches: 6. The CDR3 nucleotides read TGTGCCTGGAGTAAAGGCGGGAGTTCAGATACGCAGTATTTT. This codes for CAWSKGGSSDTQYF.

By its share, this clonotype is medium-sized (0.01 to 0.1%). J is TRBJ2-7 and V is TRBV6-5; 7 bases agree with TRBD1. Germline V gene lookup returns CDR1 MNHEY and CDR2 SVGAGI. CDR3 length: 14 residues. J was trimmed by 1 base and V by 6 bases; bases with no gene match: 6. CDR3 sequence (DNA): TGTGCCAGCAGACAGACAGGGAGTTCCTACGAGCAGTACTTC. Its translation: CASRQTGSSYEQYF.

This clonotype was found many times. Here the CDR3 reads CASSLVGGIGNQPQHF. CDR3 nucleotide sequence: TGCGCCAGCAGCTTGGTCGGGGGGATCGGCAATCAGCCCCAGCATTTT. The chain employs TRBV5-1 and TRBJ1-5; perhaps TRBD1 as D (5 bases). Germline loops: CDR1 SGHRS, CDR2 YFSETQ. Trimming stripped 0 bases from V and 2 bases from J, with 12 bases between. The CDR3 extends over 16 amino acids.

This clonotype was picked up many times. The chain links TRBV6-6 to TRBJ2-7; D unclear. Germline lookup yields CDR1 MNHNY and CDR2 SVGAGI (reference sequence). This CDR3 region has 15 residues. Deletions cut 2 bases from V and 2 bases from J, with 13 bases between. The CDR3 DNA sequence: TGTGCCAGCAGTTACCGATCTCGGTGGGCCTACGAGCAGTACTTC. This codes for CASSYRSRWAYEQYF.

This clonotype came up many times. The CDR3 DNA reads TGTGCTACAAAAAGCGGGAGTTTGCCAGATACGCAGTATTTT. Protein: CATKSGSLPDTQYF. The V and J genes are TRBV30 and TRBJ2-3, with 8 bases aligning to TRBD2. From germline, CDR1 is GTSNPN and CDR2 SVGIG (reference sequence). The CDR3 loop spans 14 amino acids.

Relative to its sample, this clonotype is medium-sized. This chain connects TRBV20-1 to TRBJ1-1; perhaps TRBD1 as D (5 bases). Germline V CDR1 and CDR2: DFQATT, SNEGSKA (reference sequence). V gave up 0 bases and J gave up 1 base, with 12 bases separating them. The CDR3 consists of 15 residues. CDR3 sequence (DNA): TGCAGTGCTAGAGATATTGGGGGGTCGAACACTGAAGCTTTCTTT. Encoded protein: CSARDIGGSNTEAFF.

This clonotype was seen repeatedly, ten times or more. This chain connects TRBV12-3 or TRBV12-4 to TRBJ2-6; TRBD1 is a possible D gene (6 bases). V was shortened by 8 bases and J by 2 bases, with 19 bases between the two germline ends. CDR3 length equals 17 residues. In nucleotides, the CDR3 is TGTGCCAGCGGTACAGGGTCTATTATCACTGGGGCCAACGTCCTGACTTTC. Protein product: CASGTGSIITGANVLTF.

This clonotype is large (0.1 to 1%). This chain links TRBV20-1 with TRBJ2-3; D unclear. The CDR3 has 15 amino acids. CDR1 and CDR2 from the germline V gene are DFQATT and SNEGSKA (reference sequence). Trimming pared 6 bases from V and 1 base from J, leaving 17 bases between. The CDR3 sequence: CSASAGHRGTDTQYF. CDR3 bases: TGCAGTGCCTCGGCCGGGCACCGGGGCACAGATACGCAGTATTTT.

In its sample, this clonotype was seen many times. The chain recombines TRBV29-1 with TRBJ1-1; D remains unclear. The V gene lost 2 bases and the J gene lost 1 base, with 11 bases spanning the gap. CDR1 is SQVTM, CDR2 ANQGSEA, per germline. The CDR3 is 14 residues long. As DNA, the CDR3 is TGCAGCGTTGAAAATCCGGAGGCGAACACTGAAGCTTTCTTT. This sequence encodes CSVENPEANTEAFF. The complete variable domain, with remaining parts taken from reference TRBV29-1 and TRBJ1-1, reads SAVISQKPSRDICQRGTSLTIQCQVDSQVTMMFWYRQQPGQSLTLIATANQGSEATYESGFVIDKFPISRPNLTFSTLTVSNMSPEDSSIYLCSVENPEANTEAFFGQGTRLTVV.

This clonotype appeared a few times. The chain uses TRBV7-2 and TRBJ2-2; 9 bases line up with TRBD2. The V gene end was trimmed by 2 bases and the J gene end by 4 bases; junction bases not matched to a gene: 2. The CDR3 is 15 residues long. In germline, CDR1 is SGHTA, CDR2 FQGNSA. CDR3 in DNA: TGTGCCAGCAGCTTAATAGCGGGAGTCACCGGGGAGCTGTTTTTT. Encoded protein: CASSLIAGVTGELFF.

The CDR3 DNA reads as TGTGCCAGCAAAAACCCGACTAGCGGGAGATCTGAGCAGTTCTTC. It is translated as CASKNPTSGRSEQFF. This chain joins TRBV27 and TRBJ2-1; 12 bases align to TRBD2. CDR1 is MNHEY and CDR2 is SMNVEV in the germline V gene (reference sequence). With 7 bases clipped from V and 9 bases from J, the junction kept 10 bases outside the gene matches. The CDR3 loop spans 15 amino acids.

This clonotype was observed many times. The gene calls are TRBV30 and TRBJ2-7, with a tentative D call TRBD1 (6 bases). CDR1 is GTSNPN, CDR2 SVGIG, per germline (reference sequence). Deletions cut 1 base from V and 5 bases from J, with 15 bases between. The CDR3 consists of 14 residues. The CDR3 region has the DNA TGTGCCTGGAGTGCAGGGGTCTACTGGCACGAGCAGTACTTC. Translating gives CAWSAGVYWHEQYF.

The chain uses TRBV29-1 and TRBJ1-1; possibly TRBD1 for D (5 bases). Looked up from germline, CDR1 is SQVTM and CDR2 is ANQGSEA. Between the trimmed V and J ends, which lost 7 bases and 4 bases, there was a span of 16 bases. This CDR3 has 13 amino acids. This chain's CDR3 is CSATRDLGTEAFF. CDR3 sequence (DNA): TGCAGCGCTACCAGGGATCTGGGCACTGAAGCTTTCTTT.

At least ten counts were recorded for this clonotype. The chain recombines TRBV5-5 with TRBJ1-2; TRBD1 matches at 7 bases. Germline loops: CDR1 SGHKS, CDR2 YYEKEE (reference sequence). The J segment lost 2 bases and the V segment lost 4 bases, leaving 8 bases of the junction unmatched. CDR3 length equals 15 residues. The CDR3: CASSNRAGGNYGYTF. CDR3 bases: TGTGCCAGCAGCAATAGGGCAGGGGGGAACTATGGCTACACCTTC.

This clonotype appeared many times. The chain combines TRBV4-2 with TRBJ2-1; D gene ambiguous. V gave up 3 bases and J gave up 6 bases, with 15 bases separating them. The CDR3 sequence is 15 residues long. CDR1 LGHNA and CDR2 YNFKEQ come from the germline V gene. The CDR3 sequence: CASSQSRDPANEQFF. The CDR3 nucleotides read TGTGCCAGCAGCCAGTCAAGAGATCCAGCCAATGAGCAGTTCTTC.

This clonotype was counted ten times or more. CDR3: CASSRGTSGIYEQYF. For the CDR3, the DNA is TGTGCCAGCAGCCGCGGGACTAGCGGGATTTACGAGCAGTACTTC. The gene calls are TRBV28 and TRBJ2-7; 13 bases agree with TRBD2. Germline values: CDR1 MDHEN, CDR2 SYDVKM. V dropped 6 bases and J dropped 4; count of bases not matched to a gene: 6. CDR3 length: 15 residues.

The sample holds many counts of this clonotype. The V gene is TRBV5-1, the J gene TRBJ2-5, with 15 bases that match TRBD2. The CDR3 runs 17 residues. V shed 4 bases and J 5 bases; nucleotides not matched to a gene: 9. Germline CDR1 and CDR2: SGHRS and YFSETQ. This chain's CDR3 is CASSRGLAGGPGETQYF. As DNA, the CDR3 is TGCGCCAGCAGCCGTGGACTAGCGGGAGGGCCGGGGGAGACCCAGTACTTC.

Relative to its sample, this clonotype is medium-sized (0.01 to 0.1%). This sequence joins TRBV18 and TRBJ2-5, with D unclear. Germline V gives CDR1 KGHSH, CDR2 LQKENI. There are 11 residues in the CDR3. Trimming pared 6 bases from V and 3 bases from J, leaving 5 bases between. The CDR3 sequence is CASSPEETQYF. CDR3 nucleotides: TGTGCCAGCTCGCCAGAAGAGACCCAGTACTTC.